This T cell receptor (beta chain) was recovered during a study of Graves' ophthalmopathy and Graves' hyperthyroidism. About the research overall: Upon initial diagnosis and before any treatment, peripheral blood was collected.

Moderate-to-severe activity, CAS ≥3, NOSPECS ≥4 and a duration under 3 months were seen in donors with ophthalmopathy. Other autoimmune diseases, uncontrolled infections, pregnancy and lactation each led to patient exclusion. Germline V gene sequence: CDR1 SEHNR, CDR2 FQNEAQ (reference sequence). Between the trimmed V and J ends, which lost 5 bases and 3 bases, there was a span of 17 bases. The CDR3 sequence is 15 residues long. RNA transcripts were the source from which TCR beta CDR3 regions were amplified. An opening RT-PCR round employed HTBI primers and preceded a second-round multiplex PCR. One entry per CDR3 protein results from TCRdb running MiXCR on the multiplex PCR reads. The data show hundreds of thousands of distinct CDR3 sequences, with over 40% seen just once and over 2.5% held by the top ten.

The sequence was collected from an adult man with Graves' ophthalmopathy. The sequencing sample was made of peripheral blood. This chain connects TRBV7-9 to TRBJ2-7; D is undetermined. This CDR3 is CASSQDWGWIYEQYF. Here the CDR3 DNA reads TGTGCCAGCAGCCAAGATTGGGGATGGATCTACGAGCAGTACTTC. Together with reference TRBV7-9 and TRBJ2-7, the CDR3 gives the full variable domain: DTGVSQNPRHKITKRGQNVTFRCDPISEHNRLYWYRQTLGQGPEFLTYFQNEAQLEKSRLLSDRFSAERPKGSFSTLEIQRTEQGDSAMYLCASSQDWGWIYEQYFGPGTRLTVT.